The sequence of this T cell receptor (beta chain) was determined in a study of shared clonotypes between healthy human individuals. Germline-derived CDR1 and CDR2 are SGHRS and YFSETQ. Deletions cut 1 base from V and 1 base from J, with 5 bases between. This CDR3 region has 13 residues. The repertoire was sequenced with immunoSEQ multiplex PCR; TCRdb's copy has only in-frame clones and lacks some. The table lists 2,100,000 or so clones, roughly 95% of them singletons. The sequence was collected from a man aged 18 to 35 in good health. Material: naive CD4+ T cells sorted from blood. The subset: CD45RA+ positively selected. The chain is built from TRBV5-1 and TRBJ1-1, with D hard to call. For the CDR3, the DNA is TGCGCCAGCAGCTTGCGACAGAACACTGAAGCTTTCTTT. Translation gives CASSLRQNTEAFF.